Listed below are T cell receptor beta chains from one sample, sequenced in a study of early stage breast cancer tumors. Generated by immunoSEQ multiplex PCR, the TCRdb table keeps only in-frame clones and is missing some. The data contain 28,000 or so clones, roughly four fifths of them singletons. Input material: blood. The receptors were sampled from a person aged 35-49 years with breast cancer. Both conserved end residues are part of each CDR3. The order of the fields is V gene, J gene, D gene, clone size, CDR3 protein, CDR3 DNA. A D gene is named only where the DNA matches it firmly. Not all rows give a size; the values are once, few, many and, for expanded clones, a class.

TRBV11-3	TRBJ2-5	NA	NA	CASSWGLEETQYF	TGTGCCAGCAGCTGGGGTTTGGAAGAGACCCAGTACTTC
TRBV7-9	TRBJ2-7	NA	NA	CASSFSGLGVYEQYF	TGTGCCAGCAGCTTTAGTGGGCTCGGGGTTTACGAGCAGTACTTC
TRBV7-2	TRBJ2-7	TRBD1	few	CASSPGTGALEQYF	TGTGCCAGCAGCCCCGGGACAGGGGCCCTCGAGCAGTACTTC
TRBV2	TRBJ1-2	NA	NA	CATSIDAGSQYGYTF	TGTGCCACCTCTATTGATGCCGGGTCCCAATATGGCTACACCTTC
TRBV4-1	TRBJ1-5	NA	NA	CASSPHVLISNQPQHF	TGCGCCAGCAGCCCCCATGTTCTCATTAGCAATCAGCCCCAGCATTTT
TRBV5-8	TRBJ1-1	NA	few	CASSPRGGGTEAFF	TGTGCCAGCAGCCCAAGGGGCGGGGGCACTGAAGCTTTCTTT
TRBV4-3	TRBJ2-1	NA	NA	CASSQDLEQNEQFF	TGCGCCAGCAGCCAAGATTTAGAGCAGAATGAGCAGTTCTTC
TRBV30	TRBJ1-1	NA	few	CAWSPRGQGNTEAFF	TGTGCCTGGAGTCCCCGTGGGCAGGGGAACACTGAAGCTTTCTTT
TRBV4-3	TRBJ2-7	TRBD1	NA	CASSQGGTGGYEQYF	TGCGCCAGCAGCCAAGGGGGGACAGGGGGGTACGAGCAGTACTTC
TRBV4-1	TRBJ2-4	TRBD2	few	CASSLGLAGGGLKNIQYF	TGCGCCAGCAGCCTGGGACTAGCGGGGGGGGGATTAAAAAACATTCAGTACTTC
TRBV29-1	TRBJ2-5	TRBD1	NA	CSVRRDSLQETQYF	TGCAGCGTCCGTCGGGACAGCCTCCAAGAGACCCAGTACTTC
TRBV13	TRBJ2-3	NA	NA	CASSLLRSVSTDTQYF	TGTGCCAGCAGCTTGTTAAGGAGTGTCAGCACAGATACGCAGTATTTT
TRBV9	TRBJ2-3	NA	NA	CASSPPTTSWTPDTQYF	TGTGCCAGCAGCCCGCCTACGACTAGTTGGACCCCAGATACGCAGTATTTT
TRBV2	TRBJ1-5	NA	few	CASSELIIQPQHF	TGTGCCAGCAGTGAACTGATAATTCAGCCCCAGCATTTT
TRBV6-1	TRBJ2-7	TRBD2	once	CASLPGLAGSYEQYF	TGTGCCAGCTTACCGGGACTAGCGGGTTCCTACGAGCAGTACTTC
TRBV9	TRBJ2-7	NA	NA	CASSSFGQSYEQYF	TGTGCCAGCAGCTCCTTTGGACAGTCCTACGAGCAGTACTTC
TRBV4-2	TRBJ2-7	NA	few	CASSQDVGLRSYEQYF	TGTGCCAGCAGCCAGGATGTGGGACTCCGCTCCTACGAGCAGTACTTC
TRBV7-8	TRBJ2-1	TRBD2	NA	CASGSGYDEQFF	TGTGCCAGCGGTAGCGGGTACGATGAGCAGTTCTTC
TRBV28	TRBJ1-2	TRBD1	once	CASSTRQGNYGYTF	TGTGCCAGCAGTACGAGACAGGGGAACTATGGCTACACCTTC
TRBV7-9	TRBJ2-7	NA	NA	CASSLVSTLGMGEQYF	TGTGCCAGCAGCTTAGTTAGTACCCTAGGGATGGGCGAGCAGTACTTC
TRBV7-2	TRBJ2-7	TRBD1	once	CASGGWTGMNYEQYF	TGTGCCAGTGGGGGATGGACAGGGATGAACTACGAGCAGTACTTC
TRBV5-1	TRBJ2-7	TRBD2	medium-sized	CASGGGPGEQYF	TGCGCCAGCGGGGGGGGTCCGGGTGAGCAGTACTTC
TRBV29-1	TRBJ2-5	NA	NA	CSVRTPDETQYF	TGCAGCGTGCGGACACCGGATGAGACCCAGTACTTC
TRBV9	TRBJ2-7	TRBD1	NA	CASSVGTGVSYEQYF	TGTGCCAGCAGCGTAGGTACAGGGGTTTCCTACGAGCAGTACTTC
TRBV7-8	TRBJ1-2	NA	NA	CASSPRGGGRTF	TGTGCCAGCAGCCCGAGGGGCGGAGGGAGGACCTTC